This T cell receptor (beta chain) comes out of a study of T-cell memory formation after mild COVID-19. Study-wide findings and caveats: CD4/CD8 balance held among clones contracting day 15 to 85, and later expanders leaned CD4+. Pre-infection memory carried some responding clones, suggesting that cross-reactive memory joined.

5'RACE with constant-segment primers built TCRalpha and TCRbeta cDNA libraries with UMIs. A single record per CDR3 protein comes from TCRdb applying MiXCR to the 5' RACE reads. This sample has about 270,000 distinct CDR3 sequences; 15% to 20% occur once, and the top ten carry approximately 25%. Relative to its sample, this clonotype is medium-sized. Its antigen is undetermined. Germline CDR1 SGHTA, CDR2 FQGNSA. Trimming removed 3 bases from V and 3 bases from J; junction bases left unmatched: 2. This CDR3 contains 14 residues. This clonotype was sampled from a man in his late teens or twenties who had mild COVID-19 (a few samples of this study predate the infection). Cell type and time point are not known. J is TRBJ2-3 and V is TRBV7-2; 8 bases are shared with TRBD2. The sample was PBMCs or a T cell subset sorted from them (not recorded which). The CDR3 DNA follows: TGTGCCAGCAGCTTCGTAGCGGGGACAGATACGCAGTATTTT. Translation: CASSFVAGTDTQYF.